The present T cell receptor beta chain was sequenced within a study of blood T cell repertoires in COVID-19. The repertoire was sequenced with immunoSEQ multiplex PCR; TCRdb's copy has only in-frame clones and lacks some. The sample contains some 220,000 clones, 88% of which appear only once. In germline, CDR1 is LGHDT, CDR2 YNNKEL (reference sequence). V dropped 4 bases and J dropped 2; count of bases not matched to a gene: 8. The CDR3 runs to 17 residues. The chain has TRBV3-1 (or the pseudogene TRBV3-2) and TRBJ2-5; TRBD2 agrees at 12 bases. This TCR came from a woman in her thirties who had recovered from COVID-19. Sequenced: PBMCs or T cells enriched from blood (not recorded which). CDR3 sequence reads: CASSRLAGDLLQETQYF. The CDR3 DNA sequence: TGTGCCAGCAGCCGACTAGCGGGGGACCTCCTACAAGAGACCCAGTACTTC.